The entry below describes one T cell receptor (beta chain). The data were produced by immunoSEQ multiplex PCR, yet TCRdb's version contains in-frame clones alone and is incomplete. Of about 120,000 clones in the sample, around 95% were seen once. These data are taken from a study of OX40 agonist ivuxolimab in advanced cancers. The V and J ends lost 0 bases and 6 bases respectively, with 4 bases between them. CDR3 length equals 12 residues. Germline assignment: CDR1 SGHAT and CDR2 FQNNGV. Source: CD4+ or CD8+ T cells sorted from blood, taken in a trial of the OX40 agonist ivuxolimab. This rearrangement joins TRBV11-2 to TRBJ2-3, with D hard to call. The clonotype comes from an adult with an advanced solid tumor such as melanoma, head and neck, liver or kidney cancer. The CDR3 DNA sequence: TGTGCCAGCAGCTTAGAACTCGATACGCAGTATTTT. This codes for CASSLELDTQYF.